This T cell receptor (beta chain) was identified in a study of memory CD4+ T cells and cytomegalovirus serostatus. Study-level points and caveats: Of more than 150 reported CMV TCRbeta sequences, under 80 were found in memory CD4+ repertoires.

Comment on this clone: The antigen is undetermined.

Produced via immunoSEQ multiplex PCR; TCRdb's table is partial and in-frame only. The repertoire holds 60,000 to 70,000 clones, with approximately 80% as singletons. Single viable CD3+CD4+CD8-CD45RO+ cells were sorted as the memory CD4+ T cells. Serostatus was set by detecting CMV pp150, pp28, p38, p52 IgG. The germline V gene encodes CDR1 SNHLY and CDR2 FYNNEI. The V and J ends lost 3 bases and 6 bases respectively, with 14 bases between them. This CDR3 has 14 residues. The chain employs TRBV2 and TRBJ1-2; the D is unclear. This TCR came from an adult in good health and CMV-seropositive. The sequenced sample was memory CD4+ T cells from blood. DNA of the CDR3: TGTGCCAGCAGTGAGGGCAGGTTGAGGGATGGCTACACCTTC. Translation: CASSEGRLRDGYTF.